This TCR beta chain derives from a study of control samples from healthy donors and cancer patients. Here immunoSEQ multiplex PCR was the method, and the copy in TCRdb shows in-frame clones only, minus some. Of about 220,000 clones listed, 85% to 95% are singletons. The length of the CDR3 is 15 residues. The V end was cut by 3 bases, the J end by 0 bases, with 11 bases between. Germline lookup yields CDR1 MNHEY and CDR2 SVGEGT. The source material was blood. The source is a man in his fifties in good health. The rearrangement uses TRBV6-2 or TRBV6-3 and TRBJ2-5, with a tentative D call TRBD1 (6 bases). CDR3 DNA: TGTGCCAGCAGTTATCGACAGGTGAACCAAGAGACCCAGTACTTC. Translation: CASSYRQVNQETQYF.